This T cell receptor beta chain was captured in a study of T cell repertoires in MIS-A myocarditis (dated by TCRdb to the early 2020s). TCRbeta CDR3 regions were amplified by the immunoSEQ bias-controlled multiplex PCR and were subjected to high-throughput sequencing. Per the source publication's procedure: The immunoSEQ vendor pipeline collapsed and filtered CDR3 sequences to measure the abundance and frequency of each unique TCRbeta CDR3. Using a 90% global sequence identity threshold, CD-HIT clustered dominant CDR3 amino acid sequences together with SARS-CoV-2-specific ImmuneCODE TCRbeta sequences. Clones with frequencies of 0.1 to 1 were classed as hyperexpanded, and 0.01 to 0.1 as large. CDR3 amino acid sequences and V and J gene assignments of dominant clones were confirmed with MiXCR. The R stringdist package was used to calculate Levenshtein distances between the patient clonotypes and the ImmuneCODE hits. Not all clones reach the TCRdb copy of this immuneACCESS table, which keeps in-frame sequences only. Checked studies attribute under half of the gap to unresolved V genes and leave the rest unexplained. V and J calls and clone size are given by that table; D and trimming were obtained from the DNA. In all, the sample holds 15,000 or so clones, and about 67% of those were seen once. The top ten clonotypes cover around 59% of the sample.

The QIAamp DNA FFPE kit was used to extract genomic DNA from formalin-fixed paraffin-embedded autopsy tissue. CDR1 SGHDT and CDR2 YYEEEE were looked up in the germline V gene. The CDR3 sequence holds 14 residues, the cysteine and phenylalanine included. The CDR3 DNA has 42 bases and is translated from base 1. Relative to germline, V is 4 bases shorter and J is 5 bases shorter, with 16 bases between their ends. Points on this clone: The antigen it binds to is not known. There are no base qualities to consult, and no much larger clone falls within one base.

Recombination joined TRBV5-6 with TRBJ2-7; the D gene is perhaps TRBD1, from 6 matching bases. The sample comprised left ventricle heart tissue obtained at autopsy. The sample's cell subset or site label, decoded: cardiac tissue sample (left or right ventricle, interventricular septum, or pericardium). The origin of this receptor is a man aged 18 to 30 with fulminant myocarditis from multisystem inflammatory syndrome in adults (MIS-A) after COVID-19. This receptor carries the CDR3 CASSLQGIRDEQYF. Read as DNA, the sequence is TGTGCCAGCAGCCTGCAGGGGATTCGGGACGAGCAGTACTTC.